This paragraph reports one T cell receptor beta chain. Its antigen remains unknown. The sample is drawn from a study of monozygotic twins with inflammatory bowel disease. Notes on the study in general: Researchers reported no repertoire similarity difference between concordant and discordant twins, possibly from limited power. Data gave no support to a single strong signal or clonotype associated with IBD.

Germline V gives CDR1 SQVTM, CDR2 ANQGSEA. The CDR3 spans 14 residues. Donors each gave approximately 2.4 ml of blood. For every sample, eight separate reactions were used to make cDNA. TCRdb reworked the 5' RACE reads into one entry per CDR3 protein, no DNA. Its clone listing holds more than 350,000 distinct CDR3 sequences. What was sequenced was blood. This receptor was identified in a human donor with ulcerative colitis or Crohn's disease, or a healthy co-twin of an affected twin (not recorded which). J is TRBJ2-7 and V is TRBV29-1; TCRdb designates TRBD1, a call that cannot be tested without DNA. CDR3 amino acids: CSVAGTADSYEQYF.